This T cell receptor (beta chain) was sequenced for a study of prognosis after radiotherapy for stage I lung cancer. With two-round multiplex PCR, TCR beta CDR3 sequences were amplified from genomic DNA. The use of primers specific to each TRBV and TRBJ gene characterized first-round PCR. TCRdb analysed the multiplex PCR reads with MiXCR anew, one entry per CDR3 protein. The table shows about 25,000 distinct CDR3 sequences, with roughly 35% occurring only once. All patients were node-negative on CT and PET/CT, without prior chemotherapy, radiotherapy or other malignancies. V dropped 6 bases and J dropped 2 bases, with 17 bases sitting between them. Germline-derived CDR1 and CDR2 are LNHDA and SQIVND (reference sequence). This CDR3 spans 16 amino acids.

The sample here was PBMCs, taken before or after stereotactic body radiation therapy (not recorded which). V is TRBV19 and J is TRBJ1-5, with D perhaps matching TRBD1 (6 bases). This clonotype was obtained from a donor aged 50 or older with non-small cell lung cancer. This CDR3 is CASSTLTGGRNQPQHF. In DNA, the CDR3 is TGTGCCAGTAGCACTCTGACTGGGGGCCGCAATCAGCCCCAGCATTTT.